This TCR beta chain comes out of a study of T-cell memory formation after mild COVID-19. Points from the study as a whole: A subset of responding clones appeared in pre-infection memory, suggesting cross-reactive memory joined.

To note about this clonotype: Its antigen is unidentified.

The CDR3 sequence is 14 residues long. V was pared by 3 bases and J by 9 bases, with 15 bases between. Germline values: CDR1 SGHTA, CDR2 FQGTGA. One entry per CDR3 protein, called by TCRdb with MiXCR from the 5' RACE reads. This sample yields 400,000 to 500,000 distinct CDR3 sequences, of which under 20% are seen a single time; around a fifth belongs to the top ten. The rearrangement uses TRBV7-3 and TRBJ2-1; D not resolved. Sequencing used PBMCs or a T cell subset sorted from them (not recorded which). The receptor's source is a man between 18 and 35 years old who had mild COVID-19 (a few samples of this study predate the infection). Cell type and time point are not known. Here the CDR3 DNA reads TGTGCCAGCAGCTTTTATAGGCCCCCCATTGAGCAGTTCTTC. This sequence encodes CASSFYRPPIEQFF.